These 27 T cell receptor beta chains came from one sample sequenced in a study of OX40 agonist ivuxolimab in advanced cancers. Sequenced by immunoSEQ multiplex PCR; TCRdb stores in-frame clones only, minus some. The sample comprises some 80,000 clones, over 85% of which are singletons, and just over 20% rests with the top ten. The material sequenced was CD4+ or CD8+ T cells sorted from blood, taken in a trial of the OX40 agonist ivuxolimab. Receptors originate from an adult with an advanced solid tumor such as melanoma, head and neck, liver or kidney cancer.

The rearrangement uses TRBV27 and TRBJ2-3; D call uncertain. Germline CDR1 reads MNHEY; CDR2 reads SMNVEV (reference sequence). The CDR3 covers 13 residues. Trimming took 3 bases from V and 0 from J, leaving 4 bases between them. In DNA, the CDR3 is TGTGCCAGCAGTTTCCGGAGCACAGATACGCAGTATTTT. Its protein product is CASSFRSTDTQYF.

V usage is TRBV4-1 and J usage is TRBJ2-1; D may be TRBD1 (6 bases). The V gene lost 2 bases and the J gene lost 8 bases, with 10 bases spanning the gap. Germline V gene lookup returns CDR1 MGHRA and CDR2 YSYEKL. The CDR3 loop spans 13 amino acids. CDR3 protein: CASSQPDSHEQFF. The CDR3 DNA follows: TGCGCCAGCAGCCAACCGGACAGTCATGAGCAGTTCTTC.

This chain joins TRBV27 and TRBJ1-1; TRBD1 agrees at 11 bases. The CDR3 has 15 amino acids. Germline V lookup: CDR1 MNHEY, CDR2 SMNVEV (reference sequence). J lost 6 bases, V lost 5 bases, and 8 bases had no gene match. Here the CDR3 reads CASSLGQGALAEAFF. The CDR3 nucleotides are TGTGCCAGCAGTCTAGGACAGGGGGCATTGGCTGAAGCTTTCTTT.

The chain joins TRBV28 to TRBJ1-5; unclear D gene. Per germline, CDR1 MDHEN and CDR2 SYDVKM. Trimming took off 3 bases at V and 0 bases at J, with 6 bases between the two ends. There are 14 residues in the CDR3. DNA for the CDR3: TGTGCCAGCAGTTTTAGGAATAGCAATCAGCCCCAGCATTTT. Residues: CASSFRNSNQPQHF.

The chain has TRBV27 and TRBJ1-4, with a weak D call TRBD1 (6 bases). In germline, CDR1 is MNHEY, CDR2 SMNVEV (reference sequence). Trimming removed 0 bases at V and 8 bases at J, with 13 bases between. This CDR3 is built from 15 residues. The CDR3 DNA sequence: TGTGCCAGCAGTTTATCACAGGGAGTTGGGGAAAAACTGTTTTTT. It translates to CASSLSQGVGEKLFF. The full variable domain, completed using reference TRBV27 and TRBJ1-4, is EAQVTQNPRYLITVTGKKLTVTCSQNMNHEYMSWYRQDPGLGLRQIYYSMNVEVTDKGDVPEGYKVSRKEKRNFPLILESPSPNQTSLYFCASSLSQGVGEKLFFGSGTQLSVL.

On this clone itself: This CDR3 is also generated by other DNA sequences in the sample. J is TRBJ2-7 and V is TRBV14; D is unclear. V was pared by 2 bases and J by 5 bases, with 4 bases between. The CDR3 is 11 amino acids. From germline, CDR1 is SGHDN and CDR2 FVKESK. CDR3 sequence: CASSQSDEQYF. CDR3 DNA sequence: TGTGCCAGCAGCCAATCTGACGAGCAGTACTTC.

V gene TRBV6-5 combines with J gene TRBJ2-7, with 7 bases matching TRBD1. Germline CDR1 reads MNHEY; CDR2 reads SVGAGI. The junction had 11 bases not matched to a gene; V was cut back by 4 bases and J by 2 bases. The CDR3 is 16 residues long. CDR3 amino acids: CASSWNLDRITYEQYF. The DNA for the CDR3 is TGTGCCAGCAGTTGGAATTTGGACAGGATTACCTACGAGCAGTACTTC.

The chain recombines TRBV5-1 with TRBJ2-1; D is perhaps TRBD1 (5 bases). Trimming took off 0 bases at V and 6 bases at J, with 22 bases between the two ends. The CDR3 is 18 amino acids. The germline V gene encodes CDR1 SGHRS and CDR2 YFSETQ. CDR3 residues: CASSLVLQGPKDTNEQFF. CDR3 bases: TGCGCCAGCAGCTTGGTCCTGCAGGGCCCTAAGGACACCAATGAGCAGTTCTTC.

The CDR3 DNA reads as TGTGCCAGCGGGACTAGCGGAGTGACTTACGAGCAGTACTTC. It codes for CASGTSGVTYEQYF. The chain employs TRBV2 and TRBJ2-7, with TRBD2 identical over 11 bases. The germline V gene encodes CDR1 SNHLY and CDR2 FYNNEI. The V segment lost 8 bases and the J segment 4 bases; nucleotides outside the gene matches: 7. This CDR3 is built from 14 residues.

The chain has TRBV15 and TRBJ2-7; 8 nucleotides align to TRBD1. The germline gives CDR1 LNHNV, CDR2 YYDKDF (reference sequence). The CDR3 covers 16 residues. V was pared by 0 bases and J by 2 bases, with 6 bases of the junction left unmatched. CDR3 residues: CATSRDQDRAPYEQYF. In nucleotides, the CDR3 is TGTGCCACCAGCAGAGATCAGGACAGGGCACCCTACGAGCAGTACTTC.

The chain has TRBV5-1 and TRBJ2-7, with 8 bases aligning to TRBD1. Trimming removed 2 bases from V and 5 bases from J; junction bases left unmatched: 6. Per the germline V gene, CDR1 is SGHRS and CDR2 is YFSETQ. This CDR3 has 14 residues. CDR3 bases: TGCGCCAGCAGCTTATCCCAGGGGGCACACGAGCAGTACTTC. This encodes CASSLSQGAHEQYF.

The chain has TRBV11-2 and TRBJ1-1; TRBD1 might be the D (5 bases). Per germline, CDR1 SGHAT and CDR2 FQNNGV. V was pared by 2 bases and J by 3 bases, with 10 bases between. This CDR3 is built from 14 residues. Written as DNA, the CDR3 is TGTGCCAGCAGCTTATCGGACACCTACACTGAAGCTTTCTTT. This sequence encodes CASSLSDTYTEAFF.

The chain is built from TRBV18 and TRBJ1-2; D call uncertain. Germline V lookup: CDR1 KGHSH, CDR2 LQKENI. This CDR3 is 17 amino acids long. V was pared by 6 bases and J by 1 base, with 21 bases between. Here the CDR3 reads CASSQTPGRDFNYGYTF. Written as DNA, the CDR3 is TGTGCCAGCTCTCAGACTCCGGGGAGGGATTTTAACTATGGCTACACCTTC.

The gene calls are TRBV6-5 and TRBJ2-1; D remains unclear. V was shortened by 0 bases and J by 0 bases, with 6 bases between the two germline ends. CDR1 and CDR2 from the germline V gene are MNHEY and SVGAGI. The CDR3 is 15 residues long. In DNA, the CDR3 is TGTGCCAGCAGTTACTCGGAGTCCTCCTACAATGAGCAGTTCTTC. Translation: CASSYSESSYNEQFF.

This clone has just one count. The rearrangement links TRBV9 to TRBJ2-7, with 11 bases that match TRBD2. V gave up 3 bases and J gave up 0 bases; unmatched junction bases: 2. Germline V gene data show CDR1 as SGDLS and CDR2 as YYNGEE. The CDR3 length is 15 residues. This chain's CDR3 is CASSAGTSGSYEQYF. CDR3 coding DNA: TGTGCCAGCAGCGCTGGGACTAGCGGCTCCTACGAGCAGTACTTC.

The rearrangement links TRBV4-3 to TRBJ1-2; TRBD1 agrees at 9 bases. The V and J ends lost 0 bases and 4 bases, in that order; junction bases with no gene match: 12. CDR1 is LGHNA and CDR2 is YSLEER in the germline V gene. The CDR3 has 18 residues. The CDR3 spells CASSQDEGSGTGLYGYTF. The CDR3 DNA sequence: TGCGCCAGCAGCCAAGATGAAGGGAGCGGGACAGGGCTCTATGGCTACACCTTC.

The chain recombines TRBV20-1 with TRBJ2-7; D uncertain. Germline CDR1 is DFQATT and CDR2 is SNEGSKA (reference sequence). This CDR3 spans 10 amino acids. Trimming took 6 bases from V and 6 from J, leaving 9 bases between them. In nucleotides, the CDR3 is TGCAGTGCCCCCCCCTTCGAGCAGTACTTC. This codes for CSAPPFEQYF.

The chain joins TRBV7-9 to TRBJ2-7; D not resolved. The CDR3 has 16 amino acids. V lost 0 bases and J lost 0, with 12 bases in between. From germline, CDR1 is SEHNR and CDR2 FQNEAQ (reference sequence). The CDR3: CASSLASMASSYEQYF. In DNA form, the CDR3 reads TGTGCCAGCAGCTTAGCGTCGATGGCCTCCTCCTACGAGCAGTACTTC.

The V gene is TRBV9, the J gene TRBJ2-1; D is possibly TRBD1 (5 bases). Germline CDR1 is SGDLS and CDR2 is YYNGEE. The CDR3 is 15 amino acids. V was pared by 0 bases and J by 3 bases, with 10 bases between. This chain's CDR3 is CASSVGKGNYNEQFF. In DNA, the CDR3 is TGTGCCAGCAGCGTAGGAAAGGGGAACTACAATGAGCAGTTCTTC.

This sequence joins TRBV18 and TRBJ1-2; D perhaps matches TRBD1 (5 bases). This CDR3 has 15 amino acids. The germline V gene has CDR1 KGHSH and CDR2 LQKENI. The V end was cut by 0 bases, the J end by 6 bases, with 14 bases between. CDR3 sequence (DNA): TGTGCCAGCTCACCACCTAGGGGTCTTCTAGATGGCTACACCTTC. Its protein is CASSPPRGLLDGYTF.

This clone was recorded once. The genes are TRBV11-2 and TRBJ1-1; 7 nucleotides agree with TRBD1. The CDR3 length is 20 residues. Unmatched junction bases numbered 17, after V lost 0 bases and J lost 1 base. Germline CDR1 is SGHAT and CDR2 is FQNNGV. The CDR3 protein is CASSLEGGQEGWGPNTEAFF. Here the CDR3 DNA reads TGTGCCAGCAGCTTAGAGGGCGGACAGGAAGGATGGGGCCCGAACACTGAAGCTTTCTTT.

The chain is built from TRBV27 and TRBJ1-6; D might be TRBD1 (6 bases). Trimming pared 0 bases from V and 8 bases from J, leaving 11 bases between. Germline assignment: CDR1 MNHEY and CDR2 SMNVEV (reference sequence). This CDR3 is built from 15 residues. The CDR3: CASSLSGGLDSPLHF. The CDR3, as DNA: TGTGCCAGCAGTTTATCCGGGGGGCTGGATTCACCCCTCCACTTT.

The chain joins TRBV27 to TRBJ2-6; perhaps TRBD1 as D (6 bases). The CDR3 length is 19 residues. Trimming stripped 2 bases from V and 1 base from J, with 18 bases between. Germline CDR1 is MNHEY and CDR2 is SMNVEV (reference sequence). The CDR3 spells CASSLRDRDKLSGANVLTF. CDR3 DNA: TGTGCCAGCAGTTTAAGGGATAGGGACAAACTTTCTGGGGCCAACGTCCTGACTTTC.

The chain uses TRBV27 and TRBJ2-7; 10 bases fit TRBD2. The V and J ends lost 8 bases and 5 bases, in that order; junction bases with no gene match: 9. The germline gives CDR1 MNHEY, CDR2 SMNVEV (reference sequence). CDR3 length equals 14 residues. CDR3 loop: CASGLLAGVNEQYF. In DNA, the CDR3 is TGTGCCAGCGGCCTCCTAGCGGGAGTTAACGAGCAGTACTTC.

In this sample, this clone turned up once. This rearrangement joins TRBV29-1 to TRBJ2-7; a possible D gene is TRBD1 (6 bases). The V gene lost 0 bases and the J gene lost 0 bases, with 9 bases spanning the gap. CDR1 and CDR2 from the germline V gene are SQVTM and ANQGSEA. CDR3 length: 14 residues. CDR3 bases: TGCAGCGTTGAAGAGGTAGGGGGCTCCTACGAGCAGTACTTC. Translating it yields CSVEEVGGSYEQYF.

The rearrangement uses TRBV5-1 and TRBJ2-1; D remains unclear. The CDR3 extends over 16 amino acids. The V and J ends lost 2 bases and 6 bases respectively, with 18 bases between them. From germline, CDR1 is SGHRS and CDR2 YFSETQ. In DNA, the CDR3 is TGCGCCAGCAGCTTAGGTTGGACGGATAGACTCAATGAGCAGTTCTTC. Translating it yields CASSLGWTDRLNEQFF. The variable domain in full, with the rest retrieved from reference TRBV5-1 and TRBJ2-1, is KAGVTQTPRYLIKTRGQQVTLSCSPISGHRSVSWYQQTPGQGLQFLFEYFSETQRNKGNFPGRFSGRQFSNSRSEMNVSTLELGDSALYLCASSLGWTDRLNEQFFGPGTRLTVL.

This chain connects TRBV4-3 to TRBJ2-3, with a possible D match to TRBD2 (5 bases). Germline CDR1 reads LGHNA; CDR2 reads YSLEER. With 4 bases removed from V and 5 bases from J, the gap between germline ends came to 16 bases. CDR3 length: 15 amino acids. As DNA, the CDR3 is TGCGCCAGCAGCCCCACCAAAGCGAGCGGAGATACGCAGTATTTT. Residues: CASSPTKASGDTQYF.